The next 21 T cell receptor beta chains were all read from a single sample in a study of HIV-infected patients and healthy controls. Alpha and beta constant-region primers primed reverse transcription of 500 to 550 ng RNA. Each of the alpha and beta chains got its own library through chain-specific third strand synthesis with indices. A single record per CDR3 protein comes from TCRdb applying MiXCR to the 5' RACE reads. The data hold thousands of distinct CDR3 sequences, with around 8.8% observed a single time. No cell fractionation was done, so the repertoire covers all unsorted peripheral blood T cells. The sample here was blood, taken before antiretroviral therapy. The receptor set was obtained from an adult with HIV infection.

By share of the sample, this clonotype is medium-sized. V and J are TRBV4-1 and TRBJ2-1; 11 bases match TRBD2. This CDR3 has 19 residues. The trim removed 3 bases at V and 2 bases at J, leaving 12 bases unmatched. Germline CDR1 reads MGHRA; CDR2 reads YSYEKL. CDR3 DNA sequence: TGCGCCAGCAGCCACCAACACCTACTAGCGGGAGTCACCTACAATGAGCAGTTCTTC. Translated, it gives CASSHQHLLAGVTYNEQFF.

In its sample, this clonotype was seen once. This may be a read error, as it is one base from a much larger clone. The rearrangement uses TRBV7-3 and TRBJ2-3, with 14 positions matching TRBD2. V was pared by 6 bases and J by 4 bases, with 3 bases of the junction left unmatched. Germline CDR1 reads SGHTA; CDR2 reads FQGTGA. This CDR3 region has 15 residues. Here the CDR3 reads CASRMGLAGADTQYF. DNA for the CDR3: TGTGCCAGCAGAATGGGACTAGCGGGAGCAGATACGCAGTATTTT.

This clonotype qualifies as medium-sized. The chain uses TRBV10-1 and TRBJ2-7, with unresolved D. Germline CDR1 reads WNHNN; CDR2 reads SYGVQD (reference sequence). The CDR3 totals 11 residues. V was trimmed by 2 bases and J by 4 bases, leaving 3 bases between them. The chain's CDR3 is CASSELYEQYV. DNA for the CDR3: TGCGCCAGCAGTGAGCTATACGAGCAGTACGTC.

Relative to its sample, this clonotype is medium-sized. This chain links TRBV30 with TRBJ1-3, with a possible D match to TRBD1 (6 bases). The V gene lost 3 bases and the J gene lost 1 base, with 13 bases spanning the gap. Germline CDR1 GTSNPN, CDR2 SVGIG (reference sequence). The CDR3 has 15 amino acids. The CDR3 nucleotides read TGTGCCTGGAGATCAAAAGGGGGATCTGGAAACACCATATATTTT. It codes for CAWRSKGGSGNTIYF.

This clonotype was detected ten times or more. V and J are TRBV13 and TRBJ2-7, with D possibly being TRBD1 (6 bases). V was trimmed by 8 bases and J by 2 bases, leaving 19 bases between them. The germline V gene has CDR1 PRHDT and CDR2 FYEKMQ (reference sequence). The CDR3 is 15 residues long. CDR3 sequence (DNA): TGTGCCAGCTCCAAAGGGGGAAAGGGCGCCTACGAGCAGTACGTC. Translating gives CASSKGGKGAYEQYV.

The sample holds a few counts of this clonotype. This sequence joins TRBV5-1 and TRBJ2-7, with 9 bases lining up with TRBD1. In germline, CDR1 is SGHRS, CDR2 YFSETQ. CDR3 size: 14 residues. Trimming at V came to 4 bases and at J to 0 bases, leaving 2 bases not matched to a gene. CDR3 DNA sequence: TGCGCCAGCAGCCGGGACAGGGCCTCCTACGAGCAGTACTTC. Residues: CASSRDRASYEQYF.

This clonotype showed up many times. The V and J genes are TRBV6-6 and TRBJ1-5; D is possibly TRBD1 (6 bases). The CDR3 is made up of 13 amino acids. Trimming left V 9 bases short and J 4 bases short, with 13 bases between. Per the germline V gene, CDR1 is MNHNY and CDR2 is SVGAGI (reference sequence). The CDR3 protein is CASRTASNQPQHF. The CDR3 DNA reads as TGTGCCAGTCGGACAGCTTCAAATCAGCCCCAGCATTTT.

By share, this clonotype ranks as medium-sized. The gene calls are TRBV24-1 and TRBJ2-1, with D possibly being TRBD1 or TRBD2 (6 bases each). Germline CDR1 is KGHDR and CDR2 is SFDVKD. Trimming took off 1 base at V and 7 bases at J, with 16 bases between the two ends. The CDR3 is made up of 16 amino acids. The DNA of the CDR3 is TGTGCCACCAGTGATTTCCACTCACAGGGAGGTAATGAGCAGTTCTTC. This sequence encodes CATSDFHSQGGNEQFF.

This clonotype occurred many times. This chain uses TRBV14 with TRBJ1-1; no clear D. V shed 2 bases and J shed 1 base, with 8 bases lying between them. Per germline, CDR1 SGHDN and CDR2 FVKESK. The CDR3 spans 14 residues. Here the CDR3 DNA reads TGTGCCAGCAGCCAAATAGAGTCGAACACTGAAGCTTTCTTT. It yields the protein CASSQIESNTEAFF.

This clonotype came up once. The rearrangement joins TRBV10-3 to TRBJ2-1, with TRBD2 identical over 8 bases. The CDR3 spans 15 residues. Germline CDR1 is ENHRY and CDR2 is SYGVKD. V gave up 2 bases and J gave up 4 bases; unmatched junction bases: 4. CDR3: CAISEGSGGYNEQFF. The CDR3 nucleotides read TGTGCCATCAGTGAGGGGAGCGGGGGTTACAATGAGCAGTTCTTC.

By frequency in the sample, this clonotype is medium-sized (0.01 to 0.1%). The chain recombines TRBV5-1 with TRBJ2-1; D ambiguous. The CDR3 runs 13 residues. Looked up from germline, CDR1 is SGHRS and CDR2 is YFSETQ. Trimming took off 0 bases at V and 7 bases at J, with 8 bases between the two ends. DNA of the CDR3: TGCGCCAGCAGCTTGGACTGGGGAAATGAGCAGTTCTTC. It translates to CASSLDWGNEQFF. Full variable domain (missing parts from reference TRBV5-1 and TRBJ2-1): KAGVTQTPRYLIKTRGQQVTLSCSPISGHRSVSWYQQTPGQGLQFLFEYFSETQRNKGNFPGRFSGRQFSNSRSEMNVSTLELGDSALYLCASSLDWGNEQFFGPGTRLTVL.

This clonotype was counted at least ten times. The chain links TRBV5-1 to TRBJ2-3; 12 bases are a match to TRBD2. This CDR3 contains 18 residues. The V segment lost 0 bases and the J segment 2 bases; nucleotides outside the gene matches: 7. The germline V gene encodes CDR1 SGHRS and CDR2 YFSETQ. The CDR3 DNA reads TGCGCCAGCAGCTTGGCCGTGACTAGCGGGAGTTTCACAGATACGCAGTATTTT. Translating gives CASSLAVTSGSFTDTQYF.

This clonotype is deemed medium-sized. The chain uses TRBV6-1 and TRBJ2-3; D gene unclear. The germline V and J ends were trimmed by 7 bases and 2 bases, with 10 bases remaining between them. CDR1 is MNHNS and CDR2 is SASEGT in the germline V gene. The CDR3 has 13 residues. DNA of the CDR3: TGTGCCAGCAATCGGCAGAACACAGATACGCAGTATTTT. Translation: CASNRQNTDTQYF.

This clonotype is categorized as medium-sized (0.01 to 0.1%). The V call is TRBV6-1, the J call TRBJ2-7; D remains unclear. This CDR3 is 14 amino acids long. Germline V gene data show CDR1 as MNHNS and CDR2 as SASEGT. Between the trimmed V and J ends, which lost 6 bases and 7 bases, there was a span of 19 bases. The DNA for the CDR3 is TGTGCCAGCAGAGTTTCCGGCCGACGTTGGGAGCAGTACGTC. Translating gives CASRVSGRRWEQYV.

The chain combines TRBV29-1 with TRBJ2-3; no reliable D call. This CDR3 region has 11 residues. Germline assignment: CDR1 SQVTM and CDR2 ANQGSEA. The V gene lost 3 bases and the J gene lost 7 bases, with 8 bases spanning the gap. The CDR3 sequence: CSVDLEYTQYF. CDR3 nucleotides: TGCAGCGTTGATCTGGAGTATACGCAGTATTTT.

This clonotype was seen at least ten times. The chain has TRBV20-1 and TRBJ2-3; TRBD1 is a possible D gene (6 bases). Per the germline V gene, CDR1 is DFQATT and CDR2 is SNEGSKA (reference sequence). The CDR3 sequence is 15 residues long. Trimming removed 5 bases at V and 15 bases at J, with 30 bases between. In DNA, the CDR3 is TGCAGTGCTTGGGACATTTCGGGCTCCCTGAGCCGTCCCTATTTT. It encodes CSAWDISGSLSRPYF.

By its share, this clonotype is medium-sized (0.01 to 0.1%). CDR3 in amino acids: CASSPRQNQETQYF. The CDR3 DNA reads as TGTGCCAGCAGCCCACGACAGAACCAAGAGACCCAGTACTTC. The gene calls are TRBV5-5 and TRBJ2-5, with D tentatively TRBD1 (5 bases). Germline V lookup: CDR1 SGHKS, CDR2 YYEKEE (reference sequence). The CDR3 spans 14 residues. V lost 4 bases to trimming and J lost 0 bases, with 10 bases between them.

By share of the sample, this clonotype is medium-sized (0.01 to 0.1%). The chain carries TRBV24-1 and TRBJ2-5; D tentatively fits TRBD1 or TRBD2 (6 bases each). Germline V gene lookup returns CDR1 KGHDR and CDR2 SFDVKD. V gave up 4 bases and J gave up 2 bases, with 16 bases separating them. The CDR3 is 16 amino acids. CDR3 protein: CATSEGGRGRQETQYF. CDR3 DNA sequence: TGTGCCACCAGTGAGGGGGGCAGGGGAAGGCAAGAGACCCAGTACTTC.

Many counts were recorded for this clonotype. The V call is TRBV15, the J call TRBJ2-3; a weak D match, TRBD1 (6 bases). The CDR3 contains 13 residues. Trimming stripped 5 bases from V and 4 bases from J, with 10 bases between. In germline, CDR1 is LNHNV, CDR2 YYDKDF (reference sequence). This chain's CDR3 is CATSGEGADTQYF. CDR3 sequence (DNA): TGTGCCACCAGCGGCGAGGGGGCAGATACGCAGTATTTT.

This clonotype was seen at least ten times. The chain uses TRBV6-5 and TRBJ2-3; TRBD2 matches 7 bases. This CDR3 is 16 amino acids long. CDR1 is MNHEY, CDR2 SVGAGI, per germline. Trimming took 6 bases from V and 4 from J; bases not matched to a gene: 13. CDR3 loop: CASRRVGGSQSDTQYF. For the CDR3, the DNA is TGTGCCAGCAGACGAGTCGGCGGGAGTCAATCAGATACGCAGTATTTT.

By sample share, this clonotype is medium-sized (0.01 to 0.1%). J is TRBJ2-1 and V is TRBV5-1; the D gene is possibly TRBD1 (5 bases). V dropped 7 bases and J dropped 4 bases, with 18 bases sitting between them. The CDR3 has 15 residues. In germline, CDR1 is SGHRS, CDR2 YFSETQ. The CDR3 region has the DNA TGCGCCAGCTCAGGGTATGGGGTCGGTTACAATGAGCAGTTCTTC. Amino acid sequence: CASSGYGVGYNEQFF.